Below, 2 T cell receptor beta chains from the same sample are listed, as sequenced in a study of lymphopenia after photon versus proton radiotherapy. The data were produced by immunoSEQ multiplex PCR, yet TCRdb's version contains in-frame clones alone and is incomplete. The sample contains 60,000 or so clones, 70% to 90% of which appear only once. Sequenced material: peripheral blood, taken from a patient treated with photon-based radiotherapy. The receptor set was obtained from a man aged 35-49 years with gastric cancer.

The chain joins TRBV20-1 to TRBJ2-7; D not certain. CDR1 and CDR2 (germline): DFQATT, SNEGSKA (reference sequence). This CDR3 comprises 11 residues. The V gene lost 6 bases and the J gene lost 6 bases, with 12 bases spanning the gap. The CDR3 reads CSAIEWGEQYF. The CDR3 DNA reads as TGCAGTGCGATAGAGTGGGGCGAGCAGTACTTC.

This clone was detected once. This chain connects TRBV9 to TRBJ1-1, with D uncertain. The CDR3 sequence is 15 residues long. V lost 0 bases and J lost 1, with 10 bases in between. Germline CDR1 reads SGDLS; CDR2 reads YYNGEE. The CDR3 loop reads CASSVVASPNTEAFF. The CDR3 DNA is TGTGCCAGCAGCGTAGTTGCCAGCCCGAACACTGAAGCTTTCTTT.